A single sample gave rise to the 14 T cell receptor beta chains below, sequenced in a study of radiotherapy plus CTLA-4 blockade in lung cancer (dated by TCRdb to between 2018 and 2020). Libraries were prepared through the immunoSEQ multiplex PCR assay. The immuneACCESS repertoire file appears here via TCRdb, limited to in-frame rearrangements. These files lack a portion of the clones; in checked studies, under half of the deficit traces to unresolved V genes, and the cause of the others is not known. The sample includes 75,000 to 100,000 clones, with around 88% observed a single time. The ten top clones hold roughly 4.9% of the sample. Sequences were derived from peripheral blood, sampled from a patient treated with radiotherapy plus ipilimumab. These receptors all come from a human donor with non-small cell lung cancer that progressed on radiotherapy plus ipilimumab.

The rearrangement links TRBV18 to TRBJ1-2; the match to TRBD1 covers 7 bases. The trim removed 2 bases at V and 7 bases at J, leaving 13 bases unmatched. The CDR3 contains 16 residues. Germline V gene data show CDR1 as KGHSH and CDR2 as LQKENI. The CDR3 loop is CASSPRLPDRVGGYTF. The CDR3 coding sequence is TGTGCCAGCTCACCAAGGCTACCCGACAGGGTAGGTGGCTACACCTTC.

The CDR3 protein is CSVIRLDGGEQYF. The CDR3 DNA reads as TGCAGCGTCATCCGACTAGACGGGGGCGAGCAGTACTTC. V is TRBV29-1 and J is TRBJ2-7, with D possibly matching TRBD2 (6 bases). The CDR3 sequence is 13 residues long. Looked up from germline, CDR1 is SQVTM and CDR2 is ANQGSEA. V was trimmed by 6 bases and J by 6 bases, leaving 18 bases between them.

This clone was recorded only once. The CDR3 is CASSQEGDLATNEKLFF. The DNA for the CDR3 is TGCGCCAGCAGCCAAGAGGGGGACCTTGCAACTAATGAAAAACTGTTTTTT. The J gene is TRBJ1-4, the V gene TRBV4-1, with a tentative D call TRBD1 (5 bases). The CDR3 runs to 17 residues. From germline, CDR1 is MGHRA and CDR2 YSYEKL. Trimming took off 0 bases at V and 0 bases at J, with 11 bases between the two ends.

The genes are TRBV6-6 and TRBJ1-2, with D unresolved. The CDR3 contains 13 residues. The germline CDR1 and CDR2 sequences are MNHNY and SVGAGI (reference sequence). The V end lost 2 bases, the J end lost 6 bases, and 10 bases lay between the germline ends. The DNA of the CDR3 is TGTGCCAGCAGTTACAATGGAGGGAATGGCTACACCTTC. Translated: CASSYNGGNGYTF.

V gene TRBV7-2 combines with J gene TRBJ2-7; no firm D call. This CDR3 comprises 13 residues. Germline assignment: CDR1 SGHTA and CDR2 FQGNSA. The V end was cut by 0 bases, the J end by 7 bases, with 10 bases between. CDR3 loop: CASSLATLGEQYF. Here the CDR3 DNA reads TGTGCCAGCAGCTTAGCGACGCTTGGGGAGCAGTACTTC.

The chain uses TRBV6-5 and TRBJ1-4; 10 positions agree with TRBD1. V shed 7 bases and J 8 bases; nucleotides not matched to a gene: 4. The CDR3 length is 13 residues. In germline, CDR1 is MNHEY, CDR2 SVGAGI. Here the CDR3 DNA reads TGTGCCAGCAAGACAGGGGGCCGAGAAAAACTGTTTTTT. It translates to CASKTGGREKLFF.

The chain carries TRBV9 and TRBJ2-1; 8 bases fit TRBD1. The length of the CDR3 is 15 residues. The J segment lost 5 bases and the V segment lost 0 bases, leaving 4 bases of the junction unmatched. From germline, CDR1 is SGDLS and CDR2 YYNGEE. The CDR3 bases are TGTGCCAGCAGCGTAGCTACGGACAGGGACAATGAGCAGTTCTTC. The encoded protein is CASSVATDRDNEQFF.

The chain joins TRBV29-1 to TRBJ2-7; 7 bases are shared with TRBD1. J lost 4 bases, V lost 6 bases, and 6 bases had no gene match. This CDR3 comprises 12 residues. Germline CDR1 reads SQVTM; CDR2 reads ANQGSEA. This CDR3 reads CSVGDSVYEQYF. As DNA, the CDR3 is TGCAGCGTGGGGGACAGCGTTTACGAGCAGTACTTC.

This clone occurred once. The rearrangement uses TRBV6-5 and TRBJ2-7; weak D call: TRBD2 (6 bases). Trimming shortened V by 6 bases and J by 2 bases, and 11 bases separated the two germline ends. Germline CDR1 reads MNHEY; CDR2 reads SVGAGI. This CDR3 comprises 13 residues. The CDR3 region has the DNA TGTGCCAGCAGCCGTGCGGGAACCTACGAGCAGTACTTC. Its translation: CASSRAGTYEQYF.

This clone was observed once. The chain has TRBV6-5 and TRBJ2-7; D possibly corresponds to TRBD1 (7 bases). V was cut by 5 bases and J by 7 bases, with 15 bases left in between. CDR3 length: 13 amino acids. The germline gives CDR1 MNHEY, CDR2 SVGAGI. The CDR3: CASSSRGVGEQYF. CDR3 DNA sequence: TGTGCCAGCAGTAGCAGGGGGGTAGGGGAGCAGTACTTC.

The gene calls are TRBV5-1 and TRBJ2-1; D is ambiguous. The V gene's germline CDR1 is SGHRS and CDR2 YFSETQ. The CDR3 spans 11 residues. The V gene lost 2 bases and the J gene lost 6 bases, with 3 bases spanning the gap. The CDR3 DNA sequence: TGCGCCAGCAGCTTTACCAATGAGCAGTTCTTC. It translates to CASSFTNEQFF.

This chain links TRBV27 with TRBJ2-7, with 8 nucleotides matching TRBD1. Per germline, CDR1 MNHEY and CDR2 SMNVEV (reference sequence). This CDR3 is built from 13 residues. V gave up 10 bases and J gave up 3 bases; unmatched junction bases: 8. CDR3 nucleotides: TGTGCCACAAGCCGGACAGGGAGCTACGAGCAGTACTTC. This translates into CATSRTGSYEQYF.

The CDR3 reads CASTAGGTGGTEAFF. The CDR3 bases are TGTGCCAGTACCGCCGGGGGGACAGGGGGGACTGAAGCTTTCTTT. The chain joins TRBV19 to TRBJ1-1, with 11 bases identical to TRBD1. This CDR3 is 15 amino acids long. V gave up 7 bases and J gave up 5 bases; unmatched junction bases: 9. Germline loops: CDR1 LNHDA, CDR2 SQIVND (reference sequence). The entire variable domain, with the rest obtained from reference TRBV19 and TRBJ1-1, is as follows: DGGITQSPKYLFRKEGQNVTLSCEQNLNHDAMYWYRQDPGQGLRLIYYSQIVNDFQKGDIAEGYSVSREKKESFPLTVTSAQKNPTAFYLCASTAGGTGGTEAFFGQGTRLTVV.

V gene TRBV7-8 combines with J gene TRBJ2-2; 8 bases fit TRBD1. After removal of 5 bases from V and 3 bases from J, the junction contained 5 bases not matched to a gene. The germline gives CDR1 SGHVS, CDR2 FQNEAQ. The CDR3 has 15 residues. CDR3 amino acids: CASSRQGFDTGELFF. The CDR3 DNA reads TGTGCCAGCAGCCGACAGGGGTTCGACACCGGGGAGCTGTTTTTT.